Listed here are 2 T cell receptor beta chains from one sample, sequenced in a study of beta chain features in type 1 diabetes. Expressed TCRB transcripts were sequenced after all isolated RNA was converted to cDNA. TCRdb's table, derived via immunoSEQ multiplex PCR, lists solely in-frame clones and lacks some. The sample holds about 620,000 clones, 15% to 18% seen once. Sequencing input: naive CD4+ T cells from blood. The receptors derive from a man between 18 and 29 years old in good health.

This clone has just a few counts. The V and J genes are TRBV5-1 and TRBJ2-7; a possible D gene is TRBD1 (6 bases). The germline gives CDR1 SGHRS, CDR2 YFSETQ. There are 15 residues in the CDR3. Deletions cut 5 bases from V and 0 bases from J, with 15 bases between. Here the CDR3 reads CASRSPGQSSYEQYF. Here the CDR3 DNA reads TGCGCCAGCAGGTCGCCGGGACAAAGCTCCTACGAGCAGTACTTC.

This clone was picked up a small number of times. The gene calls are TRBV10-3 and TRBJ1-2; TRBD1 is a possible D gene (6 bases). CDR3 size: 14 residues. Trimming pared 6 bases from V and 2 bases from J, leaving 13 bases between. Germline lookup yields CDR1 ENHRY and CDR2 SYGVKD. As DNA, the CDR3 is TGTGCCATCAGGAGGACAGAGAAGAACTATGGCTACACCTTC. This encodes CAIRRTEKNYGYTF.